This T cell receptor (beta chain) derives from a study of CD4 T cells in relation to SARS-CoV-2 and coronaviruses (dated by TCRdb to about 2021). Regarding the complete study: In the ViraFEST assay, PBMCs were cultured with antigen for nine to ten days, after which TCR beta CDR3s were sequenced to identify clonal expansions specific to the antigen. An HIV-1 Nef peptide pool or a culture without peptide was used as the negative reference condition. At the level of individual TCR clonotypes, the study evaluated whether memory CD4+ T cells crossreact between the spike proteins of SARS-CoV-2 and those of common cold coronaviruses. A different TCR-beta assay, based on Illumina, was used to sequence expansion assays from other donors in the study. Samples from a few pre-COVID donors and the naive versus memory experiments were sequenced with the Adaptive Biotechnologies TCR-sequencing kit; other data were Illumina-based. HLA restriction was mapped for shared crossreactive spike epitopes using patient-derived lymphoblastoid cell lines.

In this sample, this clone turned up a few times. What antigen it recognizes has not been identified. Base qualities are not recorded, but no much larger clone differs from it by a single base. V loses 4 bases, J loses 1 base, and the germline ends lie 14 bases apart. The CDR1 and CDR2 encoded by the germline V gene are SGDLS and YYNGEE. The CDR3, from cysteine to phenylalanine, totals 15 residues. Only the CDR3 DNA is retained, 45 bases long and in frame from the first base. CD4+ T cells from unexposed donors were collected before the COVID-19 pandemic (2011-2018). The EasySep CD4+ T cell isolation kit was used to isolate CD4+ T cells once the cultures had run for nine to eleven days. As far as cell numbers permitted, CD4+ T cells from unexposed donors were tested for reactivity against SARS-CoV-2 S and N as well as four spike pools from common cold coronaviruses. Each well held millions of PBMCs cultured in IMDM containing roughly 5% human AB serum and roughly 9.4 IU/ml IL-2. Half of the culture medium was replaced with fresh IL-2-containing medium on days 3 and 7. Triplicate replicate wells were generally used for each peptide culture condition. The leukapheresis product used for the unexposed donors was purchased from a commercial source. Ficoll-Paque PLUS gradient centrifugation was used to isolate PBMCs from either whole blood or leukapheresis product. PBMCs were either cryopreserved at -140 degrees C or used fresh in the expansion assay. The QIAamp Micro DNA Kit was used to extract genomic DNA from the CD4+ T cells.

What the authors observed across the whole study: Small numbers of patients and of tested TCRs limited the study. Compared with monoreactive clones, crossreactive clones had significantly weaker SARS-CoV-2-driven expansion, a result consistent with antigenic imprinting. No donor contributed both pre-pandemic and post-infection samples, which limited tracing the source of pre-existing responses. In about 60% of donors, memory CD4+ clonotypes turned up that crossrecognized SARS-CoV-2 and at least one common cold coronavirus spike. Because the crossreactivity analysis focused on spike protein, crossreactivity against other viral proteins was not assessed.

Library preparation used the immunoSEQ multiplex PCR assay. As for the original processing: During preprocessing, nonproductive sequences were discarded, as were any CDR3s that did not begin with C, did not end with F or W, or were shorter than 7 amino acids. Antigen-specific clonotypes were called with the MANAFEST web app on the basis of expansion relative to the reference and to other culture wells. A clone was considered positive if the clone showed significant expansion compared with the reference culture in 2 of 3 replicate wells at an FDR below 0.05. To be called positive, a clone also had to show significant expansion compared with every other tandem well and an odds ratio greater than 5. Pairwise Levenshtein distance, computed with the stringdist R package after three terminal residues were trimmed from each end, was used as the measure of CDR3 homology. Drawn from immuneACCESS, this table holds only the in-frame rearrangements with V and J called that TCRdb kept. Clones are partly lost; checked studies trace under half to an unresolved V gene and leave the rest unexplained. For V, J and clone size, that table is used; D and trimming come from the DNA. This sample has 20,000 to 25,000 clones in its table, and just over 75% of those were observed once. Approximately 15% of the sample is in the top ten clones.

Sequenced input: CD4+ T cells from PBMCs, cultured in vitro. The V gene is TRBV9 and the J gene is TRBJ1-1; a tentative D match to TRBD1 spans 5 bases. This clonotype was obtained from a human donor in good health. The CDR3 is CASSPLQGTNTEAFF. The nucleotide sequence reads as follows: TGTGCCAGCAGCCCTCTTCAGGGAACGAACACTGAAGCTTTCTTT.